A single sample gave rise to the 3 T cell receptor beta chains below, sequenced in a study of T cells in Graves' hyperthyroidism and ophthalmopathy. Amplification targeted TCR beta CDR3 regions from RNA transcripts. TCR CDR3 underwent first-round RT-PCR with the HTBI primer set. TCRdb fed the multiplex PCR reads into MiXCR, producing one record per CDR3 protein. There are about 720,000 distinct CDR3 sequences in the sample; about 17% occur only once, and 16% lies in the top ten. The specimen was blood. The receptors derive from a woman aged 50 to 60 with Graves' hyperthyroidism that later progressed to Graves' ophthalmopathy.

The chain joins TRBV6-2 or TRBV6-3 to TRBJ1-5; 7 nucleotides agree with TRBD1. CDR1 and CDR2 from the germline V gene are MNHEY and SVGEGT. This CDR3 is built from 15 residues. Trimming at V came to 5 bases and at J to 4 bases, leaving 8 bases not matched to a gene. The DNA of the CDR3 is TGTGCCAGCAGTGACGGACAGGCTAATAATCAGCCCCAGCATTTT. This gives the protein CASSDGQANNQPQHF.

This clonotype has a count of ten or more. The rearrangement links TRBV20-1 to TRBJ1-6; TRBD1 matches at 7 bases. This CDR3 has 13 amino acids. V shed 3 bases and J 9 bases; nucleotides not matched to a gene: 5. Germline CDR1 and CDR2: DFQATT and SNEGSKA (reference sequence). The CDR3 nucleotides are TGCAGTGCTAGGAAGGGGGCCGCTTCACCCCTCCACTTT. The encoded protein is CSARKGAASPLHF.

Note on this clonotype: A much larger clone differs from this one at a single base, so this may be a read error. The chain recombines TRBV7-9 with TRBJ2-7; unclear D gene. From germline, CDR1 is SEHNR and CDR2 FQNEAQ (reference sequence). V gave up 5 bases and J gave up 5 bases, with 19 bases separating them. The CDR3 is made up of 15 amino acids. The CDR3 loop reads CASSPLLGLSHEQYF. CDR3 DNA sequence: TGTGCCAGCAGCCCACTACTGGGTTTAAGCCACGAGCAGTACTTC. Supplemented by reference TRBV7-9 and TRBJ2-7, the full variable domain reads DTGVSQNPRHKITKRGQNVTFRCDPISEHNRLYWYRQTLGQGPEFLTYFQNEAQLEKSRLLSDRFSAERPKGSFSTLEIQRTEQGDSAMYLCASSPLLGLSHEQYFGPGTRLTVT.